The 10 T cell receptor beta chains reported below all come from one sample, sequenced in a study of T cells in Graves' hyperthyroidism and ophthalmopathy (dated by TCRdb to between 2018 and 2021). Library generation was performed with multiplex PCR. Sequencing took place on an Illumina HiSeq 2000. The TCR beta CDR3 regions were amplified from the RNA transcripts. The TCR CDR3 was subjected to a first round of RT-PCR using the HTBI primer set and the Qiagen OneStep RT-PCR kit. The public reads were reanalyzed by TCRdb: fastp trimming at Q25, MiXCR alignment, in-frame beta chains only. Rows are unified per CDR3 protein, each entry keeping the most common DNA and genes. For this sample the table gives 490,000 or so distinct CDR3 sequences, of which approximately 23% were detected only once. The top ten clones comprise approximately 49% of the sample. Sequences were obtained from blood. The receptors come from a woman between 70 and 85 years old with Graves' ophthalmopathy.

This clonotype was found a few times. The V and J genes are TRBV6-2 or TRBV6-3 and TRBJ1-5; TRBD1 aligns across 7 bases. Germline lookup yields CDR1 MNHEY and CDR2 SVGEGT. Germline trimming cut 2 bases from V and 5 bases from J; bases unmatched to any gene: 6. This CDR3 spans 15 amino acids. CDR3 sequence reads: CASSYTQGGDQPQHF. The DNA of the CDR3 is TGTGCCAGCAGTTACACTCAGGGGGGGGATCAGCCCCAGCATTTT.

Only a few counts were recorded for this clonotype. The germline gene is not matched at one end of the junction; a read error may be the cause. The CDR3 region is CASCFRVGSTDTQYF. The CDR3 DNA is TGTGCCAGCTGTTTTCGGGTCGGAAGCACAGATACGCAGTATTTT. The rearrangement joins TRBV27 to TRBJ2-3; D gene unclear. The CDR3 loop spans 15 amino acids. Germline V gene sequence: CDR1 MNHEY, CDR2 SMNVEV (reference sequence).

About this clonotype: Mismatch with germline at one junction end may stem from a read error. The CDR3 loop reads CAGSLGRGGNTIYF. The CDR3 nucleotides are TGTGCCGGCAGTCTCGGCAGGGGAGGAAACACCATATATTTT. The J gene is TRBJ1-3, the V gene TRBV12-3 or TRBV12-4; maybe TRBD1 (6 bases). The CDR3 sequence is 14 residues long.

This clonotype was counted between two and nine times. DNA of the CDR3: TGTGCCAGCAGCTTTGGGGCGGGAGACACAGATACGCAGTATTTT. Protein sequence: CASSFGAGDTDTQYF. The genes are TRBV7-9 and TRBJ2-3, with 7 bases matching TRBD2. From germline, CDR1 is SEHNR and CDR2 FQNEAQ (reference sequence). Trimming removed 3 bases from V and 2 bases from J; junction bases left unmatched: 5. The CDR3 totals 15 residues.

The genes are TRBV29-1 and TRBJ2-7; 8 nucleotides align to TRBD2. The CDR3 contains 15 residues. CDR1 is SQVTM, CDR2 ANQGSEA, per germline. After removal of 5 bases from V and 5 bases from J, the junction contained 14 bases not matched to a gene. CDR3 sequence reads: CSVKVGLAKENEQYF. DNA of the CDR3: TGCAGCGTTAAGGTAGGACTAGCCAAGGAAAACGAGCAGTACTTC.

This clonotype was detected a few times. The rearrangement links TRBV5-1 to TRBJ1-2; D possibly corresponds to TRBD1 (5 bases). CDR3 length: 14 residues. The germline V gene encodes CDR1 SGHRS and CDR2 YFSETQ. The V end was cut by 1 base, the J end by 1 base, with 8 bases between. The CDR3 protein is CASSLTGDNYGYTF. CDR3 coding DNA: TGCGCCAGCAGCTTGACGGGGGATAACTATGGCTACACCTTC.

The table lists this clonotype with a few counts. The chain carries TRBV7-3 and TRBJ2-1, with TRBD2 matching over 7 bases. V lost 4 bases and J lost 6; bases outside the gene matches: 3. This CDR3 comprises 13 residues. Germline CDR1 is SGHTA and CDR2 is FQGTGA. The CDR3: CASSSTSSNEQFF. The CDR3 region has the DNA TGTGCCAGCAGCTCGACTAGCTCCAATGAGCAGTTCTTC.

This clonotype appeared many times. The rearrangement links TRBV6-2 or TRBV6-3 to TRBJ2-1; 7 nucleotides agree with TRBD2. The V gene's germline CDR1 is MNHEY and CDR2 SVGEGT. The CDR3 is 17 residues long. V trimming: 6 bases; J trimming: 0 bases; junction bases outside the gene matches: 11. The DNA for the CDR3 is TGTGCCAGCAGACCCCTCACTAGCGCTAGCTCCTACAATGAGCAGTTCTTC. Its protein is CASRPLTSASSYNEQFF.

The rearrangement links TRBV5-1 to TRBJ2-2, with 13 bases aligning to TRBD2. V lost 5 bases and J lost 0; bases outside the gene matches: 4. Germline CDR1 reads SGHRS; CDR2 reads YFSETQ. The CDR3 is made up of 17 amino acids. Here the CDR3 reads CASSGTSGAPNTGELFF. CDR3 DNA sequence: TGCGCCAGCAGTGGGACTAGCGGGGCCCCGAACACCGGGGAGCTGTTTTTT.

The V and J genes are TRBV3-1 and TRBJ2-1, with D perhaps matching TRBD1 (6 bases). The CDR3 is made up of 12 amino acids. The germline CDR1 and CDR2 sequences are LGHDT and YNNKEL (reference sequence). Trimming cost V 1 base and J 12 bases, with 10 bases left between them. This chain's CDR3 is CASSQVQGRQFF. The CDR3 DNA reads as TGTGCCAGCAGCCAAGTCCAGGGGCGGCAGTTCTTC.